This T cell receptor (beta chain) was captured by sequencing in a study of early T cells in non-severe SARS-CoV-2 infection. About the study: Sequencing of bulk RNA from unsorted whole blood was done, without chain pairing.

This clonotype was detected only once. TCRdb reanalysed the 5' RACE reads using MiXCR and keeps one entry per CDR3 protein. The table has 80,000 to 100,000 distinct CDR3 sequences, about 12% seen once. CDR1 and CDR2 (germline): SGHTA, FQGNSA. Trimming cost V 6 bases and J 5 bases; bases outside gene matches: 11. This CDR3 region has 16 residues. The receptor was isolated from an adult who was a healthcare worker with PCR-confirmed SARS-CoV-2 infection or an uninfected control (not recorded which). Sequenced material: whole blood. This chain uses TRBV7-2 with TRBJ2-3; 10 bases line up with TRBD2. The CDR3 bases are TGTGCCAGCAGTTCTTATCTAGCGGGAGTGGGAGATACGCAGTATTTT. Encoded protein: CASSSYLAGVGDTQYF. The full variable domain, rest sourced from reference TRBV7-2 and TRBJ2-3, is GAGVSQSPSNKVTEKGKDVELRCDPISGHTALYWYRQSLGQGLEFLIYFQGNSAPDKSGLPSDRFSAERTGGSVSTLTIQRTQQEDSAVYLCASSSYLAGVGDTQYFGPGTRLTVL.